The entry below describes one T cell receptor beta chain. Its target is unknown. A multiplex PCR was run with 60 Vbeta primers and 13 Jbeta primers. Repertoires were generated with immunoSEQ multiplex PCR, while TCRdb's copy carries only in-frame clones and drops some. Among 130,000 to 150,000 clones listed, 79% were seen once. All the people who gave samples were healthy bone marrow donors. V lost 4 bases, J lost 2 bases, and 11 bases lay in between. Per germline, CDR1 SQVTM and CDR2 ANQGSEA. This CDR3 is 13 amino acids long. The data belong to a study of cytomegalovirus exposure and HLA in healthy donors. Study overall: Samples from HLA-typed donors yielded some 85 million unique TCRs in an early data release. Whole-study findings and limits: There were some V segments, including TRBV6-2 and TRBV6-3, excluded as indistinguishable. Through in vitro validation, a few CMV-associated chains were shown to be specific for CMV antigens.

This chain connects TRBV29-1 to TRBJ1-1, with a possible D match to TRBD1 (5 bases). Material: PBMCs. The receptor was isolated from a woman in her forties in good health and CMV-seropositive. CDR3 residues: CSVVGAGNTEAFF. The CDR3 DNA follows: TGCAGCGTTGTAGGGGCTGGTAACACTGAAGCTTTCTTT.